This T cell receptor beta chain was sequenced for a study of control samples from healthy donors and cancer patients. This clone was seen a handful of times. The CDR3 has 15 residues. J lost 5 bases, V lost 2 bases, and 3 bases had no gene match. Looked up from germline, CDR1 is SGHRS and CDR2 is YFSETQ. TCRdb's table, derived via immunoSEQ multiplex PCR, lists solely in-frame clones and lacks some. The sample lists roughly 120,000 clones, roughly 88% occurring once. Sequencing input: blood. V gene TRBV5-1 combines with J gene TRBJ1-6; 8 nucleotides match TRBD1. The sequence was obtained from a man between 50 and 59 years old in good health. DNA of the CDR3: TGCGCCAGCAGCTTTCAGGGGGCGGATAATTCACCCCTCCACTTT. Translation gives CASSFQGADNSPLHF.